One and the same sample provided the 16 T cell receptor beta chains below, sequenced in a study of blood T cell repertoires in COVID-19. TCRdb's copy holds only in-frame clones and misses some; the assay was immunoSEQ multiplex PCR. The top ten clones hold approximately 1% of a sample with about 350,000 clones, about nine tenths of them seen once. Sample: PBMCs or T cells enriched from blood (not recorded which). The receptors originated from a woman in her 30s who had been exposed to COVID-19.

The genes are TRBV6-5 and TRBJ2-1; 9 nucleotides agree with TRBD1. The CDR3 spans 15 residues. J was trimmed by 3 bases and V by 6 bases; bases with no gene match: 6. Per germline, CDR1 MNHEY and CDR2 SVGAGI. This CDR3 is CASRPTGGGYNEQFF. The CDR3 DNA follows: TGTGCCAGCAGACCAACAGGGGGCGGCTACAATGAGCAGTTCTTC.

The genes are TRBV29-1 and TRBJ2-7, with TRBD2 matching 9 bases. Germline V gene data show CDR1 as SQVTM and CDR2 as ANQGSEA. This CDR3 has 12 residues. J was trimmed by 7 bases and V by 7 bases; bases with no gene match: 8. The CDR3 reads CSAGTSFSEQYF. The CDR3 DNA sequence: TGCAGCGCCGGGACTAGCTTCTCGGAGCAGTACTTC.

V gene TRBV27 combines with J gene TRBJ2-3; the D gene is possibly TRBD2 (7 bases). Between the trimmed V and J ends, which lost 4 bases and 6 bases, there was a span of 20 bases. The CDR3 has 16 amino acids. Germline loops: CDR1 MNHEY, CDR2 SMNVEV (reference sequence). The CDR3 is CASSWGGSLGTDTQYF. The CDR3 DNA is TGTGCCAGCAGTTGGGGGGGCTCCCTCGGTACCGATACGCAGTATTTT.

This clone was seen once. The rearrangement joins TRBV29-1 to TRBJ2-1, with TRBD2 matching over 12 bases. V trimming: 1 base; J trimming: 7 bases; junction bases outside the gene matches: 2. The CDR3 loop spans 14 amino acids. Germline CDR1 and CDR2: SQVTM and ANQGSEA. The CDR3 region has the DNA TGCAGCGTTGAAGGGCTAGCGGGAGGGAATGAGCAGTTCTTC. Translating gives CSVEGLAGGNEQFF.

In this sample, this clone turned up a few times. The chain links TRBV2 to TRBJ2-7; TRBD1 matches at 9 bases. CDR1 SNHLY and CDR2 FYNNEI come from the germline V gene. The CDR3 length is 16 residues. After removal of 6 bases from V and 7 bases from J, the junction contained 16 bases not matched to a gene. For the CDR3, the DNA is TGTGCCAGCAGAGCCTCTACCGGGACAGGGTTTGGGGAGCAGTACTTC. This gives the protein CASRASTGTGFGEQYF.

The chain is built from TRBV27 and TRBJ2-7, with D possibly TRBD1 on 6 matching bases. This CDR3 is 16 amino acids long. CDR1 is MNHEY and CDR2 is SMNVEV in the germline V gene (reference sequence). Trimming removed 7 bases at V and 6 bases at J, with 25 bases between. CDR3 residues: CASMGGWGRNFGEQYF. Here the CDR3 DNA reads TGTGCCAGCATGGGCGGGTGGGGGCGCAATTTTGGCGAGCAGTACTTC.

The chain links TRBV29-1 to TRBJ2-1, with TRBD2 as a possible D gene (5 bases). CDR3 length equals 14 residues. Germline assignment: CDR1 SQVTM and CDR2 ANQGSEA. V was pared by 7 bases and J by 5 bases, with 18 bases between. DNA for the CDR3: TGCAGCGCCGCACGGCAGGACTCGAACAATGAGCAGTTCTTC. This codes for CSAARQDSNNEQFF.

The V gene is TRBV27, the J gene TRBJ1-5; D uncertain. The germline V gene has CDR1 MNHEY and CDR2 SMNVEV (reference sequence). V was trimmed by 6 bases and J by 4 bases, leaving 16 bases between them. This CDR3 is 15 amino acids long. CDR3 amino acids: CASSLQPGGNQPQHF. CDR3 bases: TGTGCCAGCAGCTTACAGCCGGGTGGGAATCAGCCCCAGCATTTT.

The CDR3 nucleotides read TGCGCCAGCAGCCCGGGAGTTGAGCAGTTCTTC. This codes for CASSPGVEQFF. This chain links TRBV5-1 with TRBJ2-1; D possibly corresponds to TRBD2 (6 bases). Germline lookup yields CDR1 SGHRS and CDR2 YFSETQ. V was pared by 4 bases and J by 9 bases, with 8 bases between. The CDR3 consists of 11 residues.

The rearrangement uses TRBV7-9 and TRBJ2-7; D not certain. Germline-derived CDR1 and CDR2 are SEHNR and FQNEAQ (reference sequence). This CDR3 spans 12 amino acids. The germline V and J ends were trimmed by 1 base and 6 bases, with 7 bases remaining between them. The CDR3 region has the DNA TGTGCCAGCAGCTTAGACAGTGCCGAGCAGTACTTC. Translation gives CASSLDSAEQYF.

The V and J genes are TRBV28 and TRBJ2-6, with 10 bases matching TRBD2. This CDR3 contains 20 residues. With V trimmed by 3 bases and J by 0 bases, 11 bases remained unmatched. CDR1 is MDHEN, CDR2 SYDVKM, per germline. The CDR3 reads CASSFGLADNTLSGANVLTF. The CDR3 nucleotides read TGTGCCAGCAGTTTCGGACTAGCGGATAATACCCTCTCTGGGGCCAACGTCCTGACTTTC.

Points on this clone: In the same sample, other DNA sequences code for this CDR3. CDR3 in amino acids: CASSSGQGSYEQYF. The CDR3 DNA is TGTGCCAGCAGCTCGGGACAGGGAAGTTACGAGCAGTACTTC. V gene TRBV7-9 combines with J gene TRBJ2-7; 9 nucleotides align to TRBD1. CDR3 length: 14 amino acids. Germline V lookup: CDR1 SEHNR, CDR2 FQNEAQ (reference sequence). Trimming removed 4 bases from V and 4 bases from J; junction bases left unmatched: 5.

J is TRBJ2-1 and V is TRBV7-3; 7 bases map to TRBD2. CDR1 SGHTA and CDR2 FQGTGA come from the germline V gene. The CDR3 spans 17 residues. The trim removed 0 bases at V and 4 bases at J, leaving 9 bases unmatched. The CDR3 region has the DNA TGTGCCAGCAGCTTAACGTTAATGGGCGGGAGATACAATGAGCAGTTCTTC. This gives the protein CASSLTLMGGRYNEQFF.

The rearrangement uses TRBV6-5 and TRBJ2-7; unclear D gene. Germline V gene lookup returns CDR1 MNHEY and CDR2 SVGAGI. This CDR3 is built from 13 residues. V lost 2 bases and J lost 4, with 9 bases in between. DNA for the CDR3: TGTGCCAGCAGTTACACCACCGGGTACGAGCAGTACTTC. It yields the protein CASSYTTGYEQYF.

The chain is built from TRBV15 and TRBJ1-5; no clear D. CDR1 LNHNV and CDR2 YYDKDF come from the germline V gene (reference sequence). The CDR3 sequence is 15 residues long. V was shortened by 0 bases and J by 4 bases, with 10 bases between the two germline ends. As DNA, the CDR3 is TGTGCCACCAGCAGAGATTTTTCAGGAAATCAGCCCCAGCATTTT. Protein product: CATSRDFSGNQPQHF.

The J gene is TRBJ2-3, the V gene TRBV7-9; D is uncertain. The CDR3 runs to 13 residues. Trimming left V 5 bases short and J 4 bases short, with 10 bases between. CDR1 and CDR2 from the germline V gene are SEHNR and FQNEAQ (reference sequence). The CDR3 here is CASSPDWSDTQYF. CDR3 bases: TGTGCCAGCAGCCCCGACTGGTCAGATACGCAGTATTTT.